These 10 T cell receptor beta chains share one sample of origin, sequenced in a study of blood T cell repertoires in COVID-19. Clones were read by immunoSEQ multiplex PCR, and TCRdb kept only the in-frame ones, dropping some. The table shows some 300,000 clones, with more than 85% occurring only once. Sequenced input: PBMCs or T cells enriched from blood (not recorded which). The receptors here all came from a woman under 40 who had been exposed to COVID-19.

The chain has TRBV30 and TRBJ2-7, with 7 bases identical to TRBD2. This CDR3 is 11 amino acids long. Unmatched junction bases numbered 4, after V lost 8 bases and J lost 3 bases. Germline assignment: CDR1 GTSNPN and CDR2 SVGIG (reference sequence). The CDR3 loop is CALWGGYEQYF. The CDR3 nucleotides are TGTGCCCTTTGGGGGGGCTACGAGCAGTACTTC.

The J gene is TRBJ2-1, the V gene TRBV7-3; 11 bases align to TRBD1. CDR1 SGHTA and CDR2 FQGTGA come from the germline V gene. V shed 6 bases and J 4 bases; nucleotides not matched to a gene: 8. The length of the CDR3 is 16 residues. The CDR3 spells CASSLGQGGLYNEQFF. The DNA for the CDR3 is TGTGCCAGCAGTTTGGGACAGGGGGGCCTGTACAATGAGCAGTTCTTC.

The V gene is TRBV7-3, the J gene TRBJ1-1; no clear D gene. V lost 2 bases, J lost 5 bases, and 15 bases lay in between. The CDR3 runs to 15 residues. CDR1 and CDR2 from the germline V gene are SGHTA and FQGTGA. Here the CDR3 DNA reads TGTGCCAGCAGCTTAGTATCAGGCGCCTATACTGAAGCTTTCTTT. Translating gives CASSLVSGAYTEAFF.

This chain connects TRBV30 to TRBJ2-5; 14 nucleotides match TRBD2. The CDR3 is 15 amino acids. The germline CDR1 and CDR2 sequences are GTSNPN and SVGIG (reference sequence). Trimming removed 5 bases from V and 4 bases from J; junction bases left unmatched: 6. The CDR3 loop reads CAWATGLAGGETQYF. DNA of the CDR3: TGTGCCTGGGCTACCGGACTAGCGGGAGGAGAGACCCAGTACTTC.

V gene TRBV10-3 combines with J gene TRBJ1-4; D gene unclear. Germline V gives CDR1 ENHRY, CDR2 SYGVKD. This CDR3 has 12 amino acids. Trimming removed 10 bases from V and 7 bases from J, with 13 bases in between. Written as DNA, the CDR3 is TGTGCCACCTCAGCGGGTACTGAAAAACTGTTTTTT. Protein: CATSAGTEKLFF.

The count of this clone is one. The chain combines TRBV5-1 with TRBJ1-4; 7 bases fit TRBD1. CDR3 size: 15 residues. CDR1 and CDR2 (germline): SGHRS, YFSETQ. The V segment lost 1 base and the J segment 5 bases; nucleotides outside the gene matches: 5. CDR3 in DNA: TGCGCCAGCAGCTTGATTGGGACAGAGAATGAAAAACTGTTTTTT. Its protein product is CASSLIGTENEKLFF.

In the case of this clone: The same CDR3 is also encoded by other DNA sequences in this sample. The chain joins TRBV19 to TRBJ2-7, with 9 bases matching TRBD1. Germline loops: CDR1 LNHDA, CDR2 SQIVND (reference sequence). Trimming cost V 6 bases and J 2 bases; bases outside gene matches: 2. The CDR3 consists of 13 residues. CDR3 nucleotides: TGTGCCAGTAGCAGGGACAGGGCCTACGAGCAGTACTTC. Translated, it gives CASSRDRAYEQYF.

This chain uses TRBV9 with TRBJ1-2, with 7 bases aligning to TRBD1. Germline V gene sequence: CDR1 SGDLS, CDR2 YYNGEE. Trimming cost V 0 bases and J 4 bases; bases outside gene matches: 6. The CDR3 length is 15 residues. The DNA for the CDR3 is TGTGCCAGCAGCGTAGGGGGCAGGGGGACCTATGGCTACACCTTC. Translated, it gives CASSVGGRGTYGYTF.

The rearrangement uses TRBV24-1 and TRBJ2-5; 13 bases are shared with TRBD2. Per the germline V gene, CDR1 is KGHDR and CDR2 is SFDVKD. The junction had 4 bases not matched to a gene; V was cut back by 4 bases and J by 3 bases. The length of the CDR3 is 16 residues. The CDR3 nucleotides read TGTGCCACCAGTGACCCCGGACTAGCGGGGGAAGAGACCCAGTACTTC. This gives the protein CATSDPGLAGEETQYF.

The chain couples TRBV5-4 to TRBJ2-5; 13 bases align to TRBD2. Per the germline V gene, CDR1 is SGHNT and CDR2 is YYREEE (reference sequence). This CDR3 spans 16 amino acids. V trimming: 0 bases; J trimming: 5 bases; junction bases outside the gene matches: 4. The CDR3 region is CASSLGLAGGLETQYF. CDR3 in DNA: TGTGCCAGCAGCTTGGGACTAGCGGGGGGTCTGGAGACCCAGTACTTC.